The entry that follows covers one T cell receptor (beta chain) sequence. TCRdb's copy holds only in-frame clones and misses some; the assay was immunoSEQ multiplex PCR. The sample carries fewer than 85,000 clones, 89% recorded once. The sample is drawn from a study of OX40 agonist ivuxolimab in advanced cancers. Peripheral blood came from all dose cohorts at three timepoints. V was clipped by 1 base and J by 7 bases; unmatched bases: 3. Germline CDR1 is KGHSH and CDR2 is LQKENI. The CDR3 has 14 residues. The genes are TRBV18 and TRBJ2-1, with 8 bases aligning to TRBD2. This sequence originates from an adult with an advanced solid tumor such as melanoma, head and neck, liver or kidney cancer. The starting material was CD4+ or CD8+ T cells sorted from blood, obtained in a trial of the OX40 agonist ivuxolimab. DNA for the CDR3: TGTGCCAGCTCACCACGGCGGGAGGCGAATGAGCAGTTCTTC. Its translation: CASSPRREANEQFF.